This T cell receptor (beta chain) was obtained from a study of T cell changes during pregnancy in multiple sclerosis. Data came from immunoSEQ multiplex PCR; TCRdb stores just in-frame clones and leaves some out. The sample includes some 34,000 clones, about 91% of them seen just once. The CDR3 loop spans 11 amino acids. Trimming took off 5 bases at V and 3 bases at J, with 4 bases between the two ends. The V gene's germline CDR1 is SEHNR and CDR2 FQNEAQ (reference sequence). This chain joins TRBV7-9 and TRBJ1-1, with no clear D. The TCR sequence derives from a female donor in good health, enrolled as a control in a pregnancy study. The sequencing used CD4+ T cells from peripheral blood mononuclear cells, collected in the third trimester of pregnancy. CDR3 bases: TGTGCCAGCAGCGCGTACACTGAAGCTTTCTTT. Translated: CASSAYTEAFF.